This T cell receptor (beta chain) was obtained from a study of human T cells and chemical hapten exposure (dated by TCRdb to 2020 to 2023). As for the study more broadly: For sensitization, 2% DPC in acetone was applied to a 2 cm by 2 cm area of upper inner arm skin. Roughly 30 alopecia patients provided blood for TCR sequencing at one to four time points (pre-sensitization, 2, 6 and 24 weeks). Weekly therapeutic DPC doses were additionally applied to the scalp of patients throughout the roughly 25-week study period. Patch testing on the upper back used Finn chambers containing 0.01% DPC, with scoring done after 6 days according to International Contact Dermatitis Research Group standards. Libraries were pooled for sequencing, and variation in per-sample TCR yields was attributed mainly to small differences in library volumes within the pool. Alopecia areata with under or over 50% scalp involvement, alopecia totalis and alopecia universalis were represented in the patient cohort, which was mostly female. Patient blood was sampled pre-sensitization (week 0) and at 2, 6 and about 24 weeks after DPC sensitization. The study tracked peripheral blood TCR repertoire changes in vivo during primary and secondary sensitization to the hapten diphenylcyclopropenone (DPC) in alopecia patients.

Looking up the germline V gene yields CDR1 SGHVS and CDR2 FQNEAQ. The CDR3, cysteine through phenylalanine, is 14 amino acids long. The retained sequence is limited to the CDR3, 42 bases, with the frame set at the first base. The time point label of this sample denotes: patch test 1, 2 weeks after DPC sensitization. The treatment or condition label for this specimen denotes: therapeutic diphenylcyclopropenone sensitization with weekly scalp DPC. At each patch-test visit, blood was drawn before the patch test was applied. Patients were eligible if aged 18 to 70, diagnosed with alopecia and judged suitable for DPC therapy, and pregnant patients were excluded. Unfractionated whole blood was collected in Tempus Blood RNA tubes, and total RNA was extracted from that blood. Libraries were constructed by RACE. These reads were obtained on a NextSeq 500. During library preparation, unique molecular identifiers were attached to individual cDNA molecules so that TCRs could be counted in a quantitative, reproducible way. Each blood RNA sample was used to sequence both TCR alpha and TCR beta chains. Processing in the source paper ran as follows. The median number of TCRs per sample was around 96,000, ranging from roughly 20,000 to 700,000. The Decombinator software suite was used to annotate the V, J and CDR3 of the TCR reads. To make PS versus PT1 abundance plots, every sample was subsampled to the same number of TCRs (28,000). Expanded TCRs were defined as absent before sensitization and observed at least eight times at the 2-week time point. The public reads were run again by TCRdb, first through fastp at Q25 and then through MiXCR, and only productive beta chains were kept. Rows with a matching CDR3 protein are joined into one entry that keeps the most common DNA and genes. Here the V and J calls rest on TCRdb's processing, not on the authors' analysis. The sample data list about 120,000 distinct CDR3 sequences, and roughly 13% of these were observed just once. The top ten hold around 0.99% of the sample.

This clonotype was seen at least ten times. Its antigen remains unidentified. A junction boundary mismatches the germline segment, possibly from a read error. The investigation overall reported the following: Patch test score correlated positively with the number of PT1 expanded TCRs, reaching significance at thresholds 8, 16 and 32 but not at 4. Expanded TCRs formed significantly more large CDR3 similarity clusters than pre-sensitization or healthy control sets, consistent with antigen-driven responses. DPC sensitization did not change the number of TCRs with a frequency above 1 in 1000, and there was no evidence of changes in global repertoire structure. All patients had alopecia, a presumed autoimmune disease, so their immune response might differ from that of healthy individuals. Repeated subsampling changed both the strength of the expansion versus patch-test correlation and the threshold at which the correlation became significant.

The chain uses TRBV7-8 and TRBJ2-7; 8 nucleotides in the junction match TRBD1. Specimen: whole blood, collected in connection with sensitization to the hapten diphenylcyclopropenone (DPC). The TCR comes from a man aged 18 to 29 with alopecia areata. Some clones in this sample may be carry-over from other donors' samples. The CDR3 reads CASSLAGQGYEQYF. The DNA reads as follows: TGTGCCAGCAGCCTAGCTGGACAGGGCTACGAGCAGTACTTC.